This TCR beta chain is from a study of T cell responses to AZD1222 COVID-19 vaccine. Study-level results: Only a handful of AZD1222 recipients were seropositive at baseline. Unmutated variant regions reportedly attract nearly half of all spike-specific TCRs.

Clones were read by immunoSEQ multiplex PCR, and TCRdb kept only the in-frame ones, dropping some. The sample consists of 150,000 to 200,000 clones, 75% to 90% of them appearing once. Germline-derived CDR1 and CDR2 are MRHNA and SNTAGT. After removal of 2 bases from V and 7 bases from J, the junction contained 14 bases not matched to a gene. CDR3 length equals 17 residues. On this clone: Its specificity is unknown.

Sequences were derived from peripheral blood, sampled on day 0 of AZD1222 vaccination. This TCR came from an adult in good health. The V gene is TRBV6-4, the J gene TRBJ1-2; TRBD1 matches 9 bases. CDR3 nucleotide sequence: TGTGCCAGCAGTGACCAGCCCGAGGGACAGGGTTCATTTGGCTACACCTTC. It translates to CASSDQPEGQGSFGYTF.